This TCR beta chain originates from a study of blood T cell repertoires in COVID-19. Background on the study: Sample material is recorded as cDNA or gDNA derived from T cells, B-cell-depleted T cells, or PBMCs.

Germline assignment: CDR1 MGHRA and CDR2 YSYEKL. This CDR3 comprises 16 residues. V trimming: 4 bases; J trimming: 0 bases; junction bases outside the gene matches: 7. Per the study methods: Amplification with reference gene primers provided the estimates of nucleated cell counts. Data came from immunoSEQ multiplex PCR; TCRdb stores just in-frame clones and leaves some out. The D gene and trimming were derived from the DNA, and the V and J assignments and clone size from that table. The table records 140,000 to 150,000 clones, around 85% of them present only once. J is TRBJ2-7 and V is TRBV4-1, with TRBD1 matching over 9 bases. This sequence originates from a woman aged 55-75 years with COVID-19, enrolled during active disease. Sequenced sample: peripheral blood. CDR3 sequence reads: CASSLFGTGNSYEQYF. The CDR3, as DNA: TGCGCCAGCAGCCTGTTCGGGACAGGGAACTCCTACGAGCAGTACTTC.